The clone carrying this T cell receptor beta chain was seen ten or more times. TCRdb ran MiXCR on the PCR reads and lists one entry per CDR3 protein. The profile shows 10,000 or so distinct CDR3 sequences, roughly three fifths of them singletons. This entry belongs to a study of tumor-infiltrating lymphocytes in oesophageal squamous cell carcinoma. This clonotype was sampled from a female donor with esophageal squamous cell carcinoma. The sample consisted of esophageal tumor tissue.

The CDR3 loop is CASSPRDWGRDEQFF. DNA of the CDR3: TGCGCCAGCAGCCCAAGGGACTGGGGTAGGGATGAGCAGTTCTTC. The chain recombines TRBV5-1 with TRBJ2-1; D might be TRBD2 (6 bases). The germline V gene encodes CDR1 SGHRS and CDR2 YFSETQ. This CDR3 is built from 15 residues. Trimming took off 4 bases at V and 8 bases at J, with 19 bases between the two ends.